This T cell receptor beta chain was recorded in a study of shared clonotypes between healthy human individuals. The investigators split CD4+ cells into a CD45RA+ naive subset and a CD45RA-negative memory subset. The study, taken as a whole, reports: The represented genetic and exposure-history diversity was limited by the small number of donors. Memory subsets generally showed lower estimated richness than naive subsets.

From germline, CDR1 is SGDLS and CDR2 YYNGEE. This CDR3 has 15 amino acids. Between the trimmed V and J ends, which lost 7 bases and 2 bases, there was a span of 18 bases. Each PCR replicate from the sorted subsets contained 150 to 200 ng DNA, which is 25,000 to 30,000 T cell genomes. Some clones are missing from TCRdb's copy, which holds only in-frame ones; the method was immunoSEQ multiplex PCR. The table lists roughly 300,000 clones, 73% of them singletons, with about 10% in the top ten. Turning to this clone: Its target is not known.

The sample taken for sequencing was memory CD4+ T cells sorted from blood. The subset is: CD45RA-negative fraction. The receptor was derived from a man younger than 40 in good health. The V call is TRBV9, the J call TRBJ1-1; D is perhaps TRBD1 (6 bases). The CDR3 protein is CASRGPSRGNTEAFF. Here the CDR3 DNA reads TGTGCCAGCCGGGGGCCCTCCCGGGGAAACACTGAAGCTTTCTTT.